Included here is one TCR beta chain sequence, with context. Antigen unknown. Donors in the study were healthy people who gave bone marrow. Use of 60 Vbeta and 13 Jbeta primers characterized the PCR. Sequencing was performed with immunoSEQ multiplex PCR; in TCRdb, only in-frame clones are kept and a portion is missing. In the table there are 150,000 or so clones, roughly 72% of which are singletons. V lost 6 bases, J lost 4 bases, and 6 bases stayed unmatched. CDR1 MNHEY and CDR2 SVGAGI come from the germline V gene. The CDR3 has 15 amino acids. The source of the sample is a study of cytomegalovirus exposure and HLA in healthy donors. Study conclusions and caveats: At a 0.05 false discovery rate, a later analysis found 15,000 to 20,000 TCR beta sequences to be associated with HLA alleles. For TCR beta chains, V- and J-gene trimming was later linked to a missense DCLRE1C variant. In a later analysis, HLA-associated beta chains showed higher expansion and lower generation probabilities than comparable chains.

The rearrangement links TRBV6-5 to TRBJ1-6, with 7 positions matching TRBD1. The specimen was PBMCs. The receptor's source is a man aged 40-49 years in good health and CMV-seropositive. In DNA form, the CDR3 reads TGTGCCAGCAGACCCGCGGGACAGTATAATTCACCCCTCCACTTT. Encoded protein: CASRPAGQYNSPLHF.